The entry that follows covers one T cell receptor beta chain sequence. Every sample gave at least 5.5 micrograms of total RNA when it was extracted. This specimen comes from a study of blood T cells in healthy people across ages. Study-wide background: Template switching retrieved approximately one barcoded beta molecule for each two T cells.

A sample-barcoded 5' primer and a J-beta primer mix were used in a second PCR of roughly 7 to 11 cycles. Each cDNA molecule, via a template-switch adaptor with 12 random nucleotides, was tagged. Individual samples furnished no less than 3 million CDR3-containing paired-end reads apiece. Using its own MiXCR run on the 5' RACE reads, TCRdb lists one record per CDR3 protein. The table shows over 1,300,000 distinct CDR3 sequences, with 45% to 70% occurring only once. The CDR3 extends over 16 amino acids. Germline V gives CDR1 SGHDN, CDR2 FVKESK. The trim removed 2 bases at V and 2 bases at J, leaving 7 bases unmatched.

The sequence was collected from a man between 18 and 29 years old in good health. V usage is TRBV14 and J usage is TRBJ2-3; 7 nucleotides line up with TRBD2. Sequencing used blood. The CDR3 loop is CASSQKRGLLTDTQYF. The CDR3 DNA reads TGTGCCAGCAGCCAAAAGCGGGGACTCCTCACAGATACGCAGTATTTT.